This T cell receptor beta chain was obtained from a study of blood T cell repertoires in COVID-19. The overall study: COVID-19 samples, acute and convalescent, were from the United States, Italy and Spain. Sample material is recorded as cDNA or gDNA derived from T cells, B-cell-depleted T cells, or PBMCs.

Trimming removed 4 bases from V and 6 bases from J; junction bases left unmatched: 1. Germline CDR1 reads PRHDT; CDR2 reads FYEKMQ (reference sequence). The CDR3 runs to 15 residues. Authors' data handling: By means of reference gene primer amplification, nucleated cell counts were estimated. The table came from immunoSEQ multiplex PCR; TCRdb's copy has only in-frame clones and leaves some out. From that table come the V and J calls and clone size; the DNA was used to work out D and trimming. This sample carries about 140,000 clones, 80% to 90% of them seen once, and the ten largest clones take roughly 1.6%.

The clonotype was recovered from a woman between 45 and 65 years old with acute or convalescent COVID-19. The sequencing input was peripheral blood. This chain connects TRBV13 to TRBJ2-1; 15 positions match TRBD2. In DNA, the CDR3 is TGTGCCAGCAGCTCGGGACTAGCGGGGGGCAATGAGCAGTTCTTC. Its translation: CASSSGLAGGNEQFF.